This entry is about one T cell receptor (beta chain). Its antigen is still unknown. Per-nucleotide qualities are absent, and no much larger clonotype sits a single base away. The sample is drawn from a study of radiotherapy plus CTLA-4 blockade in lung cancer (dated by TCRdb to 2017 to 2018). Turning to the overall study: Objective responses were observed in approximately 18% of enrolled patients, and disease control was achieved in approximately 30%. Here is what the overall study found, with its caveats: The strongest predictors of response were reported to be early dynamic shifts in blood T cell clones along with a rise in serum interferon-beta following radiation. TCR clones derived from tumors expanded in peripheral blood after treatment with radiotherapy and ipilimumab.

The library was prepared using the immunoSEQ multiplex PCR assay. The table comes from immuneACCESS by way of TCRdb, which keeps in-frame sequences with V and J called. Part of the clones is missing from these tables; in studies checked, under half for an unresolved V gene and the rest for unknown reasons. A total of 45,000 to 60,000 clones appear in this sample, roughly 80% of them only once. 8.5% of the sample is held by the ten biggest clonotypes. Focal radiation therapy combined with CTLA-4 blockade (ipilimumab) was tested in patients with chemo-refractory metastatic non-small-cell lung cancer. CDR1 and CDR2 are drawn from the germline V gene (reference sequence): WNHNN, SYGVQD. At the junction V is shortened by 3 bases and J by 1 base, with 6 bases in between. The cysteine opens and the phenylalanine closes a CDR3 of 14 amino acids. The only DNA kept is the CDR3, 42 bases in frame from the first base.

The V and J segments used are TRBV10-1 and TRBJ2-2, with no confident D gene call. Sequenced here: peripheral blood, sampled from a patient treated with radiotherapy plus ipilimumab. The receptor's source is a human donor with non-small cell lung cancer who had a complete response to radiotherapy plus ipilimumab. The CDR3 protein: CASSDRKNTGELFF. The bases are TGCGCCAGCAGTGACAGGAAGAACACCGGGGAGCTGTTTTTT.